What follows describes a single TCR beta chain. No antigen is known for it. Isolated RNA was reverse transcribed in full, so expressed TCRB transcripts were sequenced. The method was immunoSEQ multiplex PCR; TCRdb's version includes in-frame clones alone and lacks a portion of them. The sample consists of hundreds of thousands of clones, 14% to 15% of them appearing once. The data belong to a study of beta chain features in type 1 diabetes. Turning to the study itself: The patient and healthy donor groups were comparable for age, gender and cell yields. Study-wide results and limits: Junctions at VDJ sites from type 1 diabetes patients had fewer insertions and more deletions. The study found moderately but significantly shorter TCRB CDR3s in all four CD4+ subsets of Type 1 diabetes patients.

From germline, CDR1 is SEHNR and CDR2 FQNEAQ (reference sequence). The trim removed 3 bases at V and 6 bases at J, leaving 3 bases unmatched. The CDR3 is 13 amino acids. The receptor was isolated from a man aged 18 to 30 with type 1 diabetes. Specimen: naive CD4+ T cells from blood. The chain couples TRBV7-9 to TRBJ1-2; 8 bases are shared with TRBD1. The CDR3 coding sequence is TGTGCCAGCAGCTTGGGGGGACAGGATGGCTACACCTTC. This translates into CASSLGGQDGYTF. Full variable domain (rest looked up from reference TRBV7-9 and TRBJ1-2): DTGVSQNPRHKITKRGQNVTFRCDPISEHNRLYWYRQTLGQGPEFLTYFQNEAQLEKSRLLSDRFSAERPKGSFSTLEIQRTEQGDSAMYLCASSLGGQDGYTFGSGTRLTVV.